The subject of this entry is one T cell receptor (beta chain). These data belong to a study of blood T cell repertoires in COVID-19. Study information: Italy, Spain and the United States were the sources of the convalescent and acute COVID-19 samples. From T cells, B-cell-depleted T cells, or PBMCs came the material, which was cDNA or gDNA.

Methods used by the authors: Using reference gene primer amplification, nucleated cell counts were estimated. The data were produced by immunoSEQ multiplex PCR, yet TCRdb's version contains in-frame clones alone and is incomplete. V and J calls and clone size are copied from that table; D and trimming were computed from the DNA. The sample yields 200,000 to 250,000 clones, approximately 86% seen once. Per the germline V gene, CDR1 is LGHDT and CDR2 is YNNKEL (reference sequence). This CDR3 is built from 14 residues. V was pared by 4 bases and J by 7 bases, with 8 bases of the junction left unmatched.

This sequence joins TRBV3-1 (or the pseudogene TRBV3-2) and TRBJ1-2, with 8 nucleotides matching TRBD1. Sequenced input: peripheral blood. This sequence was found in an elderly woman with acute or convalescent COVID-19. As DNA, the CDR3 is TGTGCCAGCAGCCCCGGGACAGGATTCGGTGGCTACACCTTC. This translates into CASSPGTGFGGYTF.